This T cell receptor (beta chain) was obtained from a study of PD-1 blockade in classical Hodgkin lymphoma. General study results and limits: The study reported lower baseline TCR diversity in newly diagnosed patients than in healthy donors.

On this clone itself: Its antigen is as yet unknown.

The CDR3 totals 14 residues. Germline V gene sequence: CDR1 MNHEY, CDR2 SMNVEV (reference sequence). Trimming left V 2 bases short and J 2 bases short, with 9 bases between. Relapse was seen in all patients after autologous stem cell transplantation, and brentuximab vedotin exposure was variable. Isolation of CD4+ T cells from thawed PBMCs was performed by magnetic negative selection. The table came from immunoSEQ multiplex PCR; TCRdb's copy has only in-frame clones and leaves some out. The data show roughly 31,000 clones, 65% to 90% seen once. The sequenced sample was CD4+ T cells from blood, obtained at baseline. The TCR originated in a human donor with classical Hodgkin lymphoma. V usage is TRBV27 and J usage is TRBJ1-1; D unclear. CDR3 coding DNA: TGTGCCAGCAGTTTAAGTCTAAGCAACACTGAAGCTTTCTTT. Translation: CASSLSLSNTEAFF.